The clone carrying this T cell receptor beta chain turned up a few times. The data belong to a study of blood T cell repertoires in COVID-19. The V gene lost 2 bases and the J gene lost 0 bases, with 14 bases spanning the gap. The CDR3 is 18 residues long. The V gene's germline CDR1 is KGHSH and CDR2 LQKENI. The authors' processing: Scientists estimated how many nucleated cells there were by amplifying reference gene primers. Produced via immunoSEQ multiplex PCR; TCRdb's table is partial and in-frame only. V and J calls and clone size are given by that table; D and trimming were obtained from the DNA. The data show about 150,000 clones, with 76% seen just once and 3.7% held by the top ten.

This clonotype was obtained from a woman of 80 years or more with acute or convalescent COVID-19. The material sequenced was peripheral blood. This chain uses TRBV18 with TRBJ1-6; D possibly corresponds to TRBD1 (5 bases). In nucleotides, the CDR3 is TGTGCCAGCTCACCATTTGACAGCAGGAGCTCCTATAATTCACCCCTCCACTTT. This translates into CASSPFDSRSSYNSPLHF.